The clone carrying this TCR beta chain was recorded at least ten times. What it binds is unknown. TCRdb reprocessed the reads via MiXCR and lists one record per CDR3 protein. The profile covers 310,000 or so distinct CDR3 sequences, with roughly 25% appearing a single time and approximately 14% taken by the ten largest. The data were obtained in a study of T cell repertoires in cytomegalovirus infection. CDR1 and CDR2 from the germline V gene are MDHEN and SYDVKM. CDR3 length equals 14 residues. The V gene end was trimmed by 8 bases and the J gene end by 0 bases; junction bases not matched to a gene: 4. Study results and caveats: What dominated the ex vivo response were HLA-C-restricted CMV-specific TCR beta clonotypes.

This clonotype was sampled from a human donor in good health (CMV status not recorded). Some clones in this sample may be carry-over from other donors' samples. Sample: PBMCs. This sequence joins TRBV28 and TRBJ2-1, with TRBD1 identical over 7 bases. In DNA form, the CDR3 reads TGTGCCAGCTTAGGACAGGTCTCCTACAATGAGCAGTTCTTC. Translating it yields CASLGQVSYNEQFF. The entire variable domain, with the rest obtained from reference TRBV28 and TRBJ2-1, is as follows: DVKVTQSSRYLVKRTGEKVFLECVQDMDHENMFWYRQDPGLGLRLIYFSYDVKMKEKGDIPEGYSVSREKKERFSLILESASTNQTSMYLCASLGQVSYNEQFFGPGTRLTVL.